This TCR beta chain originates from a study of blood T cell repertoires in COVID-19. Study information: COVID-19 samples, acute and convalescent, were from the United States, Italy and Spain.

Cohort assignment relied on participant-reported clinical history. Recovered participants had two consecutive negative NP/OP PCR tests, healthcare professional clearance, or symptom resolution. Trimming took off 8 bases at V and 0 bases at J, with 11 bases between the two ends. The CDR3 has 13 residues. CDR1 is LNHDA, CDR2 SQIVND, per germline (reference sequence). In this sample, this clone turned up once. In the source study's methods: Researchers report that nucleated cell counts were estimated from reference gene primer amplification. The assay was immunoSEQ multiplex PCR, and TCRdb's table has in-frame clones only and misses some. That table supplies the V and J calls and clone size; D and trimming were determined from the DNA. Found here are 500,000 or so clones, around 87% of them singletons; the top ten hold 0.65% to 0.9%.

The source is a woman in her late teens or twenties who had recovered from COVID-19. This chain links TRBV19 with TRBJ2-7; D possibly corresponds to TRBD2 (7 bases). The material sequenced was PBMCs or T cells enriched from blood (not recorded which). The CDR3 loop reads CASAGATSYEQYF. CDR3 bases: TGTGCCAGTGCGGGGGCTACCTCCTACGAGCAGTACTTC.